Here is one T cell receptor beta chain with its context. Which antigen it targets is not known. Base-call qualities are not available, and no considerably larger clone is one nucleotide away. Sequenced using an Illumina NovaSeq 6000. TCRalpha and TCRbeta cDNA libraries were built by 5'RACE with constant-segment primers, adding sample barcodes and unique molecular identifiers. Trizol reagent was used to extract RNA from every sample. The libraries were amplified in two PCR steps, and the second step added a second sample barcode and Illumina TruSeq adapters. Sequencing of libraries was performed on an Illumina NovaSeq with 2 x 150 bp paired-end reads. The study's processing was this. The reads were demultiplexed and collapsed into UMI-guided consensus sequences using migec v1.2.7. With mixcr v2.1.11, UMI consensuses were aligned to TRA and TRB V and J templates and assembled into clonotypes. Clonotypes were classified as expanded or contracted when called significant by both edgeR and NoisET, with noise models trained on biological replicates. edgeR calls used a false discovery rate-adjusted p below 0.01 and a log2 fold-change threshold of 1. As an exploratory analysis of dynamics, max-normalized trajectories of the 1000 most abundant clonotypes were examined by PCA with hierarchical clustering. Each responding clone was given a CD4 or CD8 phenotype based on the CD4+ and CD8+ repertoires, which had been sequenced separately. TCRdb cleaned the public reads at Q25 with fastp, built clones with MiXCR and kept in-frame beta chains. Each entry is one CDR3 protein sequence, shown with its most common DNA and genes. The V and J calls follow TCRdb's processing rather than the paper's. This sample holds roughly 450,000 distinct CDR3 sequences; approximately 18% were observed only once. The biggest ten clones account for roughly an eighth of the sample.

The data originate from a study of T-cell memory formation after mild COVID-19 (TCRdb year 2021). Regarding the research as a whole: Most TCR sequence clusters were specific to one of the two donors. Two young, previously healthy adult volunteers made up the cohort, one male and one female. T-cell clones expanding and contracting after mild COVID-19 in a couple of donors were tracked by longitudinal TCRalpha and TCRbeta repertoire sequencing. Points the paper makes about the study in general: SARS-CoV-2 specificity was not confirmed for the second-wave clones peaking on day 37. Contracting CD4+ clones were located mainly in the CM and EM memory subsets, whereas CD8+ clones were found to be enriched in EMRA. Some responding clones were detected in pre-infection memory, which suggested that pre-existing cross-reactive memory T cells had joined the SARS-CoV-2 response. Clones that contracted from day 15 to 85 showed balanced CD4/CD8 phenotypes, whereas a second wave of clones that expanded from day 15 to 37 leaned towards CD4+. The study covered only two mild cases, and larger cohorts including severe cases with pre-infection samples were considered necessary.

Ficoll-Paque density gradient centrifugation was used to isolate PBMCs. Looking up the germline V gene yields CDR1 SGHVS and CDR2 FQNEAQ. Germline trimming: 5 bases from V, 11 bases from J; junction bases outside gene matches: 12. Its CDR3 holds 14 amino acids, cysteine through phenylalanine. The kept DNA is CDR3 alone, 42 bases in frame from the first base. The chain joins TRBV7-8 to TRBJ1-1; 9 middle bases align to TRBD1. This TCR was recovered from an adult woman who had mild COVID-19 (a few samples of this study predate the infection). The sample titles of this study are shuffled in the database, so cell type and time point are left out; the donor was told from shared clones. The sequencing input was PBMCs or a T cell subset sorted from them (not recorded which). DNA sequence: TGTGCCAGCAGCCCGGTCCCGGGACAGGGACAGGCTTTCTTT. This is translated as CASSPVPGQGQAFF. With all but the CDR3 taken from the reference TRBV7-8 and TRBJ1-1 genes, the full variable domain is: GAGVSQSPRYKVAKRGQDVALRCDPISGHVSLFWYQQALGQGPEFLTYFQNEAQLDKSGLPSDRFFAERPEGSVSTLKIQRTQQEDSAVYLCASSPVPGQGQAFFGQGTRLTVV.